This is a list of T cell receptor beta chains from one sample in a study of blood T cells in healthy people across ages. One entry per CDR3 protein, called by TCRdb with MiXCR from the 5' RACE reads. This table has roughly 560,000 distinct CDR3 sequences, around 24% appearing once. These records were also assigned to another study, of T cells of mothers and their children.

The material sequenced was blood. The receptors stem from a boy between 5 and 17 years old in good health. Both conserved end residues are trimmed from each CDR3.

V	J	CDR3
TRBV7-9	TRBJ2-5	ASSPTGQGDRETQY
TRBV6-2/TRBV6-3	TRBJ2-5	ASSYVYTGTGGEVQETQY
TRBV24-1	TRBJ2-2	ATSDQGLAGGRGNTGELF
TRBV5-4	TRBJ2-3	ASSPGTRADTQY
TRBV28	TRBJ2-5	ASSHREGPRETQY
TRBV5-4	-	ASSLGSSGGIYEQY
TRBV12-3/TRBV12-4	TRBJ2-1	ASSLTGLAGLKNEQF
TRBV28	TRBJ2-3	ASSTGLAGSDTQY
TRBV27	TRBJ2-7	ASSLSRLPGYEQY
TRBV7-2	TRBJ1-2	ASSEGLRLHYGYT
TRBV4-3	TRBJ2-2	ASRGRANGELF
TRBV9	TRBJ2-5	ASSVGTRWGETQY
TRBV29-1	TRBJ1-1	SVKTVNTEAF
TRBV5-6	TRBJ2-1	ASINVVGNEQF
TRBV3-1	TRBJ2-1	ASSPRDSRRDEQF
TRBV6-5	TRBJ2-4	ASSYSTGGNIQY
TRBV5-1	TRBJ2-5	ASRSGTKQETQY
TRBV14	TRBJ2-5	ASSGTVLKGETQY
TRBV6-2/TRBV6-3	TRBJ2-1	ASSYSLRAHNEQF
TRBV24-1	TRBJ1-2	ATRRRQFYGYT
TRBV4-3	TRBJ1-2	ASSQVSGSSGYT
TRBV14	TRBJ2-2	ASRRRPNTGELF
TRBV9	TRBJ2-1	ASSGTRAGAGIPPSSSYNEQF
TRBV6-2/TRBV6-3	-	ASSSPHQNEQF
TRBV4-3	TRBJ2-3	ASSPGTSGATDTQY
TRBV6-5	TRBJ2-5	ASSPGPEETQY
TRBV28	TRBJ1-2	ASSLTAGGDYGYT
TRBV4-2	TRBJ2-5	AIETGLRETQY
TRBV29-1	TRBJ2-7	SVIDRSDRVAYEQY
TRBV7-2	TRBJ2-5	ASSLPSGLAGETQY
TRBV6-2/TRBV6-3	TRBJ2-2	ASSWTLATTNTGELF
TRBV13	TRBJ1-2	ASSQQGRGYYGYT
TRBV12-3/TRBV12-4	TRBJ2-7	ASSVTPLGSYEQY
TRBV20-1	TRBJ2-5	SAREGRQETQY
TRBV20-1	-	SARAPGSRAISDEQF
TRBV20-1	TRBJ1-2	SASDSGTERYGYT
TRBV28	TRBJ1-6	ASSSSRWSPLH
TRBV14	TRBJ1-1	ASSYLSGGLNTEAF